This T cell receptor (beta chain) was recorded in a study of T cells in Graves' hyperthyroidism and ophthalmopathy. Overall study results and limits: Blood samples included most of the expanded thyroid clonotypes exceeding 0.001.

Graves' hyperthyroidism was deemed stable absent ophthalmopathy progression within 18 months. V gave up 7 bases and J gave up 7 bases; unmatched junction bases: 9. CDR3 length equals 15 residues. Template material for amplifying TCR beta CDR3 regions consisted of RNA transcripts. The TCR CDR3 was amplified in a first-round RT-PCR using the HTBI primer set. In TCRdb, the multiplex PCR reads were re-called with MiXCR into one record per CDR3 protein. This table has hundreds of thousands of distinct CDR3 sequences, roughly a third appearing once. In regard to this clonotype: Its target is not known.

The TCR originated in a middle-aged woman with Graves' hyperthyroidism. The chain employs TRBV12-3 or TRBV12-4 and TRBJ1-6; TRBD1 aligns across 8 bases. What was sequenced was blood. The CDR3 protein is CASNIKGTGNSPLHF. The CDR3 coding sequence is TGTGCCAGCAATATAAAAGGGACAGGCAATTCACCCCTCCACTTT.